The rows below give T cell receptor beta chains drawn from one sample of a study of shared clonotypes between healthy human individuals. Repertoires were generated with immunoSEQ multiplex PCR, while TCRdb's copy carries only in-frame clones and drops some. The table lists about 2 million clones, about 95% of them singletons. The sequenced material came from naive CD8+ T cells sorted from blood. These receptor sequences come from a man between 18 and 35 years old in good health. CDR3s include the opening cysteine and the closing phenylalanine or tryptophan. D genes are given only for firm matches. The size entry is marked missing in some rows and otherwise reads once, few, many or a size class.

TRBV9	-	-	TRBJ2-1	CASSAPVSGGNYNEQFF	TGTGCCAGCAGCGCCCCAGTATCGGGCGGGAACTACAATGAGCAGTTCTTC
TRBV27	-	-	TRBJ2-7	CASSLSSGHEQYF	TGTGCCAGCAGTTTATCCTCCGGACACGAGCAGTACTTC
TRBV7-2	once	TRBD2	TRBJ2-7	CASSFQRGPYEQYF	TGTGCCAGCAGCTTTCAGCGGGGGCCCTACGAGCAGTACTTC
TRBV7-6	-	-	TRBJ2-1	CASSPEVMGGRYNEQFF	TGTGCCAGCAGCCCAGAGGTGATGGGGGGAAGATACAATGAGCAGTTCTTC
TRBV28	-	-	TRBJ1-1	CASRSDWEEAFF	TGTGCCAGCCGTAGTGATTGGGAGGAAGCTTTCTTT
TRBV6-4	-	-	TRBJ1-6	CASSDGDRMLRVGPLHF	TGTGCCAGCAGTGACGGTGATCGTATGCTGAGGGTTGGGCCCCTCCACTTT
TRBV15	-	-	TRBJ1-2	CATRGDWSYTF	TGTGCCACCAGAGGAGACTGGAGCTACACCTTC
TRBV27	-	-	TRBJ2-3	CASSLWPSGTDTQYF	TGTGCCAGCAGCCTGTGGCCTAGCGGCACAGATACGCAGTATTTT
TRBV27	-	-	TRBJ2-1	CASDPGAPIGNEQFF	TGTGCCAGCGATCCCGGGGCCCCCATAGGCAATGAGCAGTTCTTC
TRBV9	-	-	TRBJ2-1	CASSAYREVYNEQFF	TGTGCCAGCAGCGCCTACAGGGAGGTCTACAATGAGCAGTTCTTC
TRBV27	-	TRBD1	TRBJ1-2	CASSFMDRGLIDYGYTF	TGTGCCAGCAGTTTCATGGACAGGGGGCTTATCGACTATGGCTACACCTTC
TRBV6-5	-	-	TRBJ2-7	CASSPGGGGYEQYF	TGTGCCAGCAGCCCCGGAGGGGGGGGGTACGAGCAGTACTTC
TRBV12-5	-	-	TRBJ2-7	CASGLAPGDGTTPHEQYF	TGTGCTAGTGGTTTGGCGCCTGGCGACGGGACCACACCCCACGAGCAGTACTTC
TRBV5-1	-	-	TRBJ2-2	CASSPVVDTGELFF	TGCGCCAGCAGCCCCGTGGTGGACACCGGGGAGCTGTTTTTT
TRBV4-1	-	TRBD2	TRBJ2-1	CASSQDPAGIYNEQFF	TGCGCCAGCAGCCAAGACCCAGCGGGAATTTACAATGAGCAGTTCTTC
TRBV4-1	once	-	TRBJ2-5	CASSEEGGGYQETQYF	TGCGCCAGCAGCGAGGAGGGGGGAGGGTACCAAGAGACCCAGTACTTC
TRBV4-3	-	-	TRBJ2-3	CASSQDQGEGTDTQYF	TGCGCCAGCAGCCAAGATCAGGGAGAGGGTACAGATACGCAGTATTTT
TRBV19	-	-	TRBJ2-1	CASSIEGGRTVSSYNEQFF	TGTGCCAGTAGTATAGAGGGAGGGCGGACAGTTAGCTCCTACAATGAGCAGTTCTTC
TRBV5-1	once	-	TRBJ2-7	CASSLAADTYSYEQYF	TGCGCCAGCAGCTTGGCTGCGGACACCTACTCCTACGAGCAGTACTTC
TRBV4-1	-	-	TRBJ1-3	CASSQLGEGSGNTIYF	TGCGCCAGCAGCCAGTTGGGGGAAGGGTCTGGAAACACCATATATTTT
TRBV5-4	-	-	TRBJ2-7	CASSWESYEQYF	TGTGCCAGCAGCTGGGAATCCTACGAGCAGTACTTC
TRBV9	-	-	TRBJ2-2	CASSVGGGTGELFF	TGTGCCAGCAGCGTAGGCGGAGGGACCGGGGAGCTGTTTTTT
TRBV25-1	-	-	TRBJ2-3	CASSNLSSGHSTDTQYF	TGTGCCAGCAGTAATCTTTCGAGCGGGCACAGCACAGATACGCAGTATTTT
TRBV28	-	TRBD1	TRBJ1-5	CASSSDRENQPQHF	TGTGCCAGCAGTTCGGACAGGGAGAATCAGCCCCAGCATTTT
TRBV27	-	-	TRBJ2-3	CASSFVSSENTQYF	TGTGCCAGCAGTTTTGTCTCGTCCGAAAATACGCAGTATTTT
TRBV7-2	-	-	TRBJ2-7	CASSPYTGAYEQYF	TGTGCCAGCAGCCCTTATACGGGGGCGTACGAGCAGTACTTC
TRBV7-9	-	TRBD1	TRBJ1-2	CASSLGTVYGYTF	TGTGCCAGCAGCTTGGGGACAGTCTATGGCTACACCTTC
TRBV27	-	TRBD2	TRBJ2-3	CASSLSPGLRRGVF	TGTGCCAGCAGTTTATCACCTGGACTACGGCGGGGGGTTTTT